This TCR beta chain is drawn from a study of T cell responses to AZD1222 COVID-19 vaccine. Study-wide findings and caveats: Just a handful of AZD1222 recipients were seropositive at baseline. Sampled repertoires all dated from after the peak T cell response.

This CDR3 contains 12 residues. Looked up from germline, CDR1 is SGHRS and CDR2 is YFSETQ. The germline V and J ends were trimmed by 4 bases and 8 bases, with 11 bases remaining between them. This clone has just one count. Its antigen is unidentified. Some clones are missing from TCRdb's copy, which holds only in-frame ones; the method was immunoSEQ multiplex PCR. The sample consists of 100,000 to 150,000 clones, 75% to 85% of them appearing once. The chain uses TRBV5-1 and TRBJ2-3, with D uncertain. This sequence was found in an adult who received the AZD1222 COVID-19 vaccine. Sequencing used peripheral blood, obtained 28 days after the second AZD1222 dose. CDR3: CASSPVATTQYF. CDR3 coding DNA: TGCGCCAGCAGCCCGGTGGCTACTACGCAGTATTTT.